Shown below are 6 T cell receptor beta chains from a single sample sequenced in a study of T cells in Graves' hyperthyroidism and ophthalmopathy (dated by TCRdb to about 2019). Library creation used multiplex PCR. The data were produced on an Illumina HiSeq 2000. The TCR beta CDR3 regions were amplified from RNA transcripts. For the first round of RT-PCR on the TCR CDR3, the HTBI primer set was used together with the Qiagen OneStep RT-PCR kit. TCRdb trimmed public reads at Q25 via fastp, called clones via MiXCR and kept in-frame beta chains. Entries that share a CDR3 protein sequence are merged under the most common genes and DNA. The sample table records some 530,000 distinct CDR3 sequences; less than 25% of these occur just once. The ten largest clonotypes hold approximately 49% of the sample. The sequenced sample consisted of blood. These TCRs come from a woman in her 70s with Graves' ophthalmopathy.

CDR3 sequence: CASSQGRLAGVDTQYF. CDR3 nucleotides: TGTGCCAGCAGCCAGGGGAGACTAGCGGGAGTAGATACGCAGTATTTT. The genes are TRBV9 and TRBJ2-3; the match to TRBD2 covers 12 bases. Germline CDR1 reads SGDLS; CDR2 reads YYNGEE. The CDR3 loop spans 16 amino acids. V was pared by 4 bases and J by 5 bases, with 8 bases of the junction left unmatched. The full variable domain, in which reference TRBV9 and TRBJ2-3 provide the parts outside the CDR3, is DSGVTQTPKHLITATGQRVTLRCSPRSGDLSVYWYQQSLDQGLQFLIQYYNGEERAKGNILERFSAQQFPDLHSELNLSSLELGDSALYFCASSQGRLAGVDTQYFGPGTRLTVL.

In this sample, this clonotype turned up a few times. V is TRBV7-2 and J is TRBJ1-1, with D tentatively TRBD1 (5 bases). V was cut by 5 bases and J by 4 bases, with 17 bases left in between. This CDR3 spans 15 amino acids. Per the germline V gene, CDR1 is SGHTA and CDR2 is FQGNSA. Here the CDR3 reads CASSPSLTVTTEAFF. CDR3 sequence (DNA): TGTGCCAGCAGCCCTAGCTTGACAGTCACCACTGAAGCTTTCTTT.

The genes are TRBV6-2 or TRBV6-3 and TRBJ2-2; no definite D call. Between the trimmed V and J ends, which lost 6 bases and 0 bases, there was a span of 8 bases. Per germline, CDR1 MNHEY and CDR2 SVGEGT. This CDR3 has 14 amino acids. CDR3 sequence (DNA): TGTGCCAGCAGAAGGGAACCGAACACCGGGGAGCTGTTTTTT. It codes for CASRREPNTGELFF.

V gene TRBV5-1 combines with J gene TRBJ1-2; a possible D gene is TRBD1 (6 bases). This CDR3 has 13 amino acids. Trimming removed 2 bases at V and 5 bases at J, with 10 bases between. The germline gives CDR1 SGHRS, CDR2 YFSETQ. The DNA for the CDR3 is TGCGCCAGCAGCTTTCCAGGGGAGTATGGCTACACCTTC. Its translation: CASSFPGEYGYTF.

In this sample, this clonotype turned up a few times. The V gene is TRBV5-1, the J gene TRBJ1-5, with D unclear. The CDR3 length is 16 residues. V was clipped by 2 bases and J by 2 bases, with 14 bases between them. Germline CDR1 reads SGHRS; CDR2 reads YFSETQ. The CDR3 bases are TGCGCCAGCAGCTTAGGCGCTGGGCATGGCAATCAGCCCCAGCATTTT. Translated: CASSLGAGHGNQPQHF.

This clonotype was detected many times. The rearrangement joins TRBV6-2 or TRBV6-3 to TRBJ1-5, with a weak D call TRBD1 (6 bases). V was cut by 6 bases and J by 1 base, with 16 bases left in between. This CDR3 is 16 amino acids long. Germline V gene data show CDR1 as MNHEY and CDR2 as SVGEGT. The CDR3 bases are TGTGCCAGCAGCCGAGGAGGGGGTGGCAGCAATCAGCCCCAGCATTTT. As protein: CASSRGGGGSNQPQHF.